These 17 T cell receptor beta chains were all obtained from the same sample, sequenced in a study of vaccination effects on CD4 cells after COVID-19. What these receptors recognize is not known. After expansion with viral peptide pools in the ViraFEST assay, antigen-specific CD4+ T cells were sequenced. Following 10 days of culture, CD4+ T cells were isolated. It was between March and December 2020 that the person had a SARS-CoV-2 infection confirmed by PCR. Data came from immunoSEQ multiplex PCR; TCRdb stores just in-frame clones and leaves some out. Among nearly 45,000 clones listed, around 70% were seen once. Sequencing used CD4+ T cells from PBMCs cultured with a peptide pool, obtained before COVID-19 vaccination. Every receptor here comes from a human donor who had a prior SARS-CoV-2 infection.

The gene calls are TRBV27 and TRBJ1-6, with a tentative D call TRBD1 (6 bases). The V gene lost 5 bases and the J gene lost 6 bases, with 14 bases spanning the gap. The germline gives CDR1 MNHEY, CDR2 SMNVEV (reference sequence). The CDR3 sequence is 15 residues long. The CDR3, as DNA: TGTGCCAGCAGTCCTAGCAGGGGATCTAATTCACCCCTCCACTTT. It codes for CASSPSRGSNSPLHF.

The chain recombines TRBV19 with TRBJ1-5; possible D gene TRBD1, 5 bases. The CDR3 sequence is 13 residues long. Looked up from germline, CDR1 is LNHDA and CDR2 is SQIVND (reference sequence). The V end lost 6 bases, the J end lost 4 bases, and 10 bases lay between the germline ends. The CDR3: CASSPWGNQPQHF. CDR3 in DNA: TGTGCCAGTAGCCCGTGGGGGAATCAGCCCCAGCATTTT.

This clone was seen more than once but under ten times. The chain joins TRBV7-3 to TRBJ1-1, with a tentative D call TRBD1 (5 bases). The CDR3 runs 13 residues. Germline V gene lookup returns CDR1 SGHTA and CDR2 FQGTGA. The V and J ends lost 2 bases and 3 bases respectively, with 7 bases between them. The CDR3 DNA sequence: TGTGCCAGCAGCTTATTAGGGGACACTGAAGCTTTCTTT. Translating gives CASSLLGDTEAFF.

The genes are TRBV5-1 and TRBJ2-3; D may be TRBD1 (6 bases). V was pared by 6 bases and J by 4 bases, with 12 bases between. The germline CDR1 and CDR2 sequences are SGHRS and YFSETQ. The CDR3 spans 13 residues. The CDR3 is CASMMAGADTQYF. CDR3 bases: TGCGCCAGCATGATGGCAGGGGCAGATACGCAGTATTTT.

The V gene is TRBV6-6, the J gene TRBJ2-5; weak D call: TRBD1 (6 bases). Germline V gives CDR1 MNHNY, CDR2 SVGAGI (reference sequence). This CDR3 contains 15 residues. V shed 2 bases and J shed 1 base, with 11 bases lying between them. The CDR3 DNA reads as TGTGCCAGCAGTTACCCTTGGGGGCTCCAAGAGACCCAGTACTTC. The encoded protein is CASSYPWGLQETQYF.

This clone was seen only a few times. The chain is built from TRBV7-2 and TRBJ2-5; 13 positions match TRBD2. J lost 5 bases, V lost 2 bases, and 5 bases had no gene match. Germline assignment: CDR1 SGHTA and CDR2 FQGNSA. This CDR3 is 16 amino acids long. This CDR3 reads CASSLSWTSGSETQYF. The CDR3 bases are TGTGCCAGCAGCTTATCCTGGACTAGCGGGAGTGAGACCCAGTACTTC.

The chain employs TRBV2 and TRBJ2-7; TRBD1 matches at 11 bases. CDR3 length equals 15 residues. The ends lost 6 bases at V and 3 bases at J; junction bases unmatched: 7. CDR1 is SNHLY and CDR2 is FYNNEI in the germline V gene. CDR3 residues: CASSAPGTGGYEQYF. Written as DNA, the CDR3 is TGTGCCAGCAGCGCGCCCGGGACAGGGGGCTACGAGCAGTACTTC. Variable domain in full (rest from reference TRBV2 and TRBJ2-7): EPEVTQTPSHQVTQMGQEVILRCVPISNHLYFYWYRQILGQKVEFLVSFYNNEISEKSEIFDDQFSVERPDGSNFTLKIRSTKLEDSAMYFCASSAPGTGGYEQYFGPGTRLTVT.

In this sample, this clone turned up once. This chain uses TRBV24-1 with TRBJ2-5, with 10 bases identical to TRBD2. V lost 1 base, J lost 3 bases, and 13 bases stayed unmatched. The CDR3 runs 19 residues. Per germline, CDR1 KGHDR and CDR2 SFDVKD. The CDR3, as DNA: TGTGCCACCAGTGATTTCCGGGCTAGCGGGAGTGTGGGAAAAGAGACCCAGTACTTC. It codes for CATSDFRASGSVGKETQYF.

The chain joins TRBV20-1 to TRBJ2-1; TRBD2 is a possible D gene (6 bases). Germline loops: CDR1 DFQATT, CDR2 SNEGSKA (reference sequence). Trimming took off 3 bases at V and 10 bases at J, with 19 bases between the two ends. CDR3 length: 14 amino acids. This chain's CDR3 is CSASHGGESGEQFF. The DNA for the CDR3 is TGCAGTGCTAGTCACGGCGGGGAGAGCGGAGAGCAGTTCTTC.

The chain is built from TRBV4-1 and TRBJ2-5; D tentatively fits TRBD1 or TRBD2 (7 bases each). Germline V gene lookup returns CDR1 MGHRA and CDR2 YSYEKL. The CDR3 is 16 residues long. V lost 6 bases and J 2 bases, leaving 19 bases between the germline ends. CDR3: CASSIRGGRQQETQYF. In nucleotides, the CDR3 is TGCGCCAGCAGTATCAGGGGGGGGCGACAACAAGAGACCCAGTACTTC.

The rearrangement joins TRBV2 to TRBJ2-7; D tentatively fits TRBD1 or TRBD2 (5 bases each). CDR3 length equals 12 residues. V lost 7 bases and J lost 7, with 14 bases in between. Per germline, CDR1 SNHLY and CDR2 FYNNEI. The CDR3 nucleotides read TGTGCCAGCAAAGCAGCTGGGGGAGAGCAGTACTTC. It yields the protein CASKAAGGEQYF.

The chain is built from TRBV10-2 and TRBJ2-1, with a possible D match to TRBD1 (5 bases). Germline V gene sequence: CDR1 WSHSY, CDR2 SAAADI. The CDR3 covers 13 residues. With 7 bases removed from V and 4 bases from J, the gap between germline ends came to 11 bases. The CDR3 DNA reads as TGCGCCAGCACCGAGACAGTGTACAATGAGCAGTTCTTC. Translating it yields CASTETVYNEQFF.

V usage is TRBV25-1 and J usage is TRBJ2-2; D might be TRBD1 or TRBD2, each matching 5 bases. Deletions cut 6 bases from V and 4 bases from J, with 15 bases between. CDR1 MGHDK and CDR2 SYGVNS come from the germline V gene. CDR3 length equals 15 residues. DNA for the CDR3: TGTGCCAGCAGGGAGGCACAGGCTAGCACCGGGGAGCTGTTTTTT. The encoded protein is CASREAQASTGELFF.

The chain recombines TRBV19 with TRBJ1-2; 9 nucleotides match TRBD1. The CDR3 sequence is 14 residues long. Germline assignment: CDR1 LNHDA and CDR2 SQIVND (reference sequence). The ends lost 5 bases at V and 4 bases at J; junction bases unmatched: 5. DNA for the CDR3: TGTGCCAGTAGTTCTGGGACAGGGCCCTATGGCTACACCTTC. Its translation: CASSSGTGPYGYTF.

The rearrangement uses TRBV5-5 and TRBJ2-3, with TRBD1 identical over 11 bases. The CDR3 runs 16 residues. With 5 bases clipped from V and 3 bases from J, the junction kept 8 bases outside the gene matches. Germline CDR1 and CDR2: SGHKS and YYEKEE (reference sequence). CDR3 residues: CASREGQGVLTDTQYF. CDR3 nucleotide sequence: TGTGCCAGCAGGGAGGGACAGGGGGTTCTTACAGATACGCAGTATTTT. Full variable domain (missing parts from reference TRBV5-5 and TRBJ2-3): DAGVTQSPTHLIKTRGQQVTLRCSPISGHKSVSWYQQVLGQGPQFIFQYYEKEERGRGNFPDRFSARQFPNYSSELNVNALLLGDSALYLCASREGQGVLTDTQYFGPGTRLTVL.

The chain recombines TRBV11-3 with TRBJ1-4; TRBD1 matches 9 bases. The CDR3 contains 17 residues. Germline V gene lookup returns CDR1 SGHNT and CDR2 YENEEA. The V segment lost 5 bases and the J segment 2 bases; nucleotides outside the gene matches: 9. The CDR3 bases are TGTGCCAGCAGCACCGGGACAGGGTATGGGACTAATGAAAAACTGTTTTTT. Translation gives CASSTGTGYGTNEKLFF.

The gene calls are TRBV7-3 and TRBJ2-2; the D is unclear. CDR1 SGHTA and CDR2 FQGTGA come from the germline V gene. The CDR3 runs 12 residues. Trimming pared 5 bases from V and 6 bases from J, leaving 7 bases between. The CDR3 sequence: CASSLTPGELFF. The CDR3 region has the DNA TGTGCCAGCAGCCTCACCCCCGGGGAGCTGTTTTTT.